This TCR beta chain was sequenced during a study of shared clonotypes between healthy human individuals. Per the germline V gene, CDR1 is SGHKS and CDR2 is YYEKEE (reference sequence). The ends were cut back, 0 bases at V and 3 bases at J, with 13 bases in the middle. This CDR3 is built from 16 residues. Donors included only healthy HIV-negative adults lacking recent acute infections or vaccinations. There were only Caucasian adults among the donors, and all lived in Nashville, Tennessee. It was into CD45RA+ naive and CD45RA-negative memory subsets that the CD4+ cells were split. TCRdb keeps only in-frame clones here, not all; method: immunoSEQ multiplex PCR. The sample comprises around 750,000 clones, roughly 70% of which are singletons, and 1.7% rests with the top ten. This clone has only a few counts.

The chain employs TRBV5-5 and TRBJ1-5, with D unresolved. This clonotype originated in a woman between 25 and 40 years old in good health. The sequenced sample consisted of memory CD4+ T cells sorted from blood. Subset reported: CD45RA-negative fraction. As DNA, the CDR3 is TGTGCCAGCAGCTTGGTGGGCCAGGCGTTCAATCAGCCCCAGCATTTT. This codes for CASSLVGQAFNQPQHF.